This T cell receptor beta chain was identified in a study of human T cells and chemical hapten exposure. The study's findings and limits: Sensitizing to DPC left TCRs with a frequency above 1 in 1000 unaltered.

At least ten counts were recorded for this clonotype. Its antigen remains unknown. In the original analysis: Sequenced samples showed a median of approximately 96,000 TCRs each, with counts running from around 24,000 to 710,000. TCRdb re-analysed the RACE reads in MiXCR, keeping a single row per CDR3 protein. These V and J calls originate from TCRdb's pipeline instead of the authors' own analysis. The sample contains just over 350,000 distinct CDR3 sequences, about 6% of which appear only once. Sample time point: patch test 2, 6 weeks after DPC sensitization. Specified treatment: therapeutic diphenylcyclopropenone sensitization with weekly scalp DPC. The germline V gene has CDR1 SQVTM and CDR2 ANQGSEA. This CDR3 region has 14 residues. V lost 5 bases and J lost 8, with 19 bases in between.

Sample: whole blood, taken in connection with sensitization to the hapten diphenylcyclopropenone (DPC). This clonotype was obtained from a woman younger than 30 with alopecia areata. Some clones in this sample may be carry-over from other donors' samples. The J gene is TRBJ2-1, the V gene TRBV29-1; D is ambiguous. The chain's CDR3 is CSVNPQELGYEQFF. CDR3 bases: TGCAGCGTTAATCCCCAGGAGTTAGGATATGAGCAGTTCTTC.